The 29 T cell receptor beta chains presented below share a single source sample, sequenced in a study of early T cells in non-severe SARS-CoV-2 infection. Using its own MiXCR run on the 5' RACE reads, TCRdb lists one record per CDR3 protein. The data contain roughly 61,000 distinct CDR3 sequences, roughly 10% of them singletons. Source material: whole blood. These receptors originate from an adult who was a healthcare worker with PCR-confirmed SARS-CoV-2 infection or an uninfected control (not recorded which).

In its sample, this clonotype was seen many times. The chain employs TRBV19 and TRBJ1-2; weak D call: TRBD1 (6 bases). Trimming cost V 0 bases and J 5 bases, with 19 bases left between them. Germline CDR1 is LNHDA and CDR2 is SQIVND (reference sequence). This CDR3 spans 17 amino acids. In DNA form, the CDR3 reads TGTGCCAGTAGTATAGATCTCCAAACCGGGACAACATATGGCTACACCTTC. Translated: CASSIDLQTGTTYGYTF.

This clonotype was seen repeatedly, ten times or more. The genes are TRBV6-5 and TRBJ1-5; possibly TRBD1 for D (6 bases). V dropped 0 bases and J dropped 6 bases, with 9 bases sitting between them. Germline V gives CDR1 MNHEY, CDR2 SVGAGI. This CDR3 comprises 14 residues. CDR3: CASSYSGGGQPQHF. In nucleotides, the CDR3 is TGTGCCAGCAGTTACTCAGGGGGAGGTCAGCCCCAGCATTTT.

This clonotype has a count of ten or more. The J gene is TRBJ2-7, the V gene TRBV19; D perhaps matches TRBD1 (5 bases). The germline V gene has CDR1 LNHDA and CDR2 SQIVND (reference sequence). V lost 10 bases, J lost 3 bases, and 19 bases lay in between. This CDR3 is built from 14 residues. CDR3 region: CATRLSQGSYEQYF. CDR3 bases: TGTGCCACCCGGCTTAGCCAGGGTAGCTACGAGCAGTACTTC. The variable domain in full, completed from reference TRBV19 and TRBJ2-7, reads DGGITQSPKYLFRKEGQNVTLSCEQNLNHDAMYWYRQDPGQGLRLIYYSQIVNDFQKGDIAEGYSVSREKKESFPLTVTSAQKNPTAFYLCATRLSQGSYEQYFGPGTRLTVT.

This clonotype was counted only a few times. The chain couples TRBV29-1 to TRBJ1-5; D perhaps matches TRBD1 (6 bases). Germline CDR1 and CDR2: SQVTM and ANQGSEA. Trimming cost V 7 bases and J 5 bases, with 18 bases left between them. This CDR3 comprises 14 residues. CDR3 sequence: CSASTGSRDQPQHF. The CDR3 coding sequence is TGCAGCGCATCCACAGGGTCTAGGGATCAGCCCCAGCATTTT.

This chain joins TRBV9 and TRBJ1-5; 7 bases line up with TRBD1. This CDR3 is built from 14 residues. Looked up from germline, CDR1 is SGDLS and CDR2 is YYNGEE. Trimming took 3 bases from V and 5 from J; bases not matched to a gene: 5. Here the CDR3 reads CASSEGQSDQPQHF. The DNA of the CDR3 is TGTGCCAGCAGCGAGGGACAGAGTGATCAGCCCCAGCATTTT. The entire variable domain, with the rest obtained from reference TRBV9 and TRBJ1-5, is as follows: DSGVTQTPKHLITATGQRVTLRCSPRSGDLSVYWYQQSLDQGLQFLIQYYNGEERAKGNILERFSAQQFPDLHSELNLSSLELGDSALYFCASSEGQSDQPQHFGDGTRLSIL.

By sample fraction, this clonotype is medium-sized. The chain carries TRBV4-3 and TRBJ2-7; maybe TRBD1 (6 bases). With 3 bases removed from V and 0 bases from J, the gap between germline ends came to 6 bases. The CDR3 totals 13 residues. Germline V gene data show CDR1 as LGHNA and CDR2 as YSLEER. CDR3 nucleotides: TGCGCCAGCAGCCAGGACAGCTCCTACGAGCAGTACTTC. It yields the protein CASSQDSSYEQYF.

This clonotype came up a few times. The chain employs TRBV5-1 and TRBJ1-5, with D uncertain. Germline V CDR1 and CDR2: SGHRS, YFSETQ. Trimming cost V 1 base and J 3 bases, with 11 bases left between them. This CDR3 spans 15 amino acids. The CDR3 here is CASSLSGEPNQPQHF. The CDR3, as DNA: TGCGCCAGCAGCTTGTCCGGGGAACCCAATCAGCCCCAGCATTTT.

This chain links TRBV7-2 with TRBJ1-5, with D unclear. V shed 3 bases and J shed 9 bases, with 9 bases lying between them. There are 12 residues in the CDR3. Germline V gene lookup returns CDR1 SGHTA and CDR2 FQGNSA. The CDR3 loop reads CASSFPGGPQHF. CDR3 nucleotide sequence: TGTGCCAGCAGCTTTCCGGGAGGGCCCCAGCATTTT.

The chain carries TRBV11-2 and TRBJ2-7, with 7 bases matching TRBD1. V lost 5 bases and J lost 1; bases outside the gene matches: 11. Germline-derived CDR1 and CDR2 are SGHAT and FQNNGV. The CDR3 is made up of 16 amino acids. The CDR3 nucleotides read TGTGCCAGCAGCACACGGGAACAGGGGCCTTCCTACGAGCAGTACTTC. This gives the protein CASSTREQGPSYEQYF. The whole variable domain, filled in from reference TRBV11-2 and TRBJ2-7, reads EAGVAQSPRYKIIEKRQSVAFWCNPISGHATLYWYQQILGQGPKLLIQFQNNGVVDDSQLPKDRFSAERLKGVDSTLKIQPAKLEDSAVYLCASSTREQGPSYEQYFGPGTRLTVT.

V and J are TRBV21-1 and TRBJ1-1. TRBV21-1 is a pseudogene. This CDR3 has 16 residues. The CDR3 region has the DNA TGTGCCAGCAGCACCAGGAGAGTGCGTAACAGACCTGAAGCTTTCTTT. It codes for CASSTRRVRNRPEAFF.

In its sample, this clonotype was seen many times. The rearrangement uses TRBV20-1 and TRBJ2-1; the match to TRBD2 covers 10 bases. The CDR3 length is 13 residues. The germline CDR1 and CDR2 sequences are DFQATT and SNEGSKA (reference sequence). The trim removed 4 bases at V and 8 bases at J, leaving 5 bases unmatched. CDR3 amino acids: CSATSGSVDEQFF. The CDR3 bases are TGCAGTGCTACTAGCGGGAGTGTGGATGAGCAGTTCTTC.

The chain employs TRBV19 and TRBJ2-2, with TRBD2 identical over 11 bases. The germline CDR1 and CDR2 sequences are LNHDA and SQIVND (reference sequence). With V trimmed by 7 bases and J by 6 bases, 13 bases remained unmatched. This CDR3 is 17 amino acids long. The chain's CDR3 is CASKSLLAGGISGELFF. CDR3 nucleotides: TGTGCCAGTAAATCCCTGCTAGCGGGAGGTATATCCGGGGAGCTGTTTTTT.

In this sample, this clonotype turned up a few times. The gene calls are TRBV30 and TRBJ1-5; D is perhaps TRBD1 (5 bases). Trimming removed 3 bases at V and 6 bases at J, with 12 bases between. The CDR3 is 13 amino acids. Germline CDR1 is GTSNPN and CDR2 is SVGIG (reference sequence). CDR3 in amino acids: CAWRGGTGQPQHF. CDR3 DNA sequence: TGTGCCTGGAGAGGAGGGACCGGTCAGCCCCAGCATTTT.

There are many counts of this clonotype. The chain has TRBV11-1 and TRBJ2-5; unclear D gene. The V gene lost 5 bases and the J gene lost 5 bases, with 12 bases spanning the gap. This CDR3 spans 13 amino acids. Germline V gene sequence: CDR1 SGHAT, CDR2 FQDESV (reference sequence). The DNA for the CDR3 is TGTGCCAGCAGCCCGACGTTCGGGGAGACCCAGTACTTC. Its protein is CASSPTFGETQYF.

This clonotype was seen many times. The junction departs from the called germline gene at one end, perhaps through a read error. This chain uses TRBV12-5 with TRBJ2-3; D gene unclear. The CDR3 is 13 residues long. Germline V gene sequence: CDR1 LGHNT, CDR2 FRNRAP. The CDR3 protein is CASGLPSRDSQYF. DNA of the CDR3: TGTGCTAGTGGTTTGCCTTCTAGAGATTCGCAGTATTTT. Full variable domain (rest looked up from reference TRBV12-5 and TRBJ2-3): DARVTQTPRHKVTEMGQEVTMRCQPILGHNTVFWYRQTMMQGLELLAYFRNRAPLDDSGMPKDRFSAEMPDATLATLKIQPSEPRDSAVYFCASGLPSRDSQYFGPGTRLTVL.

This clonotype was recorded at least ten times. The chain couples TRBV18 to TRBJ1-2, with TRBD1 identical over 7 bases. The CDR3 is made up of 13 amino acids. Losses at the gene ends were 5 bases for V and 4 bases for J; bases not matched to a gene: 4. The V gene's germline CDR1 is KGHSH and CDR2 LQKENI. CDR3 in DNA: TGTGCCAGCTCAGCCGGACAGGCCTATGGCTACACCTTC. Protein product: CASSAGQAYGYTF. Looking up the rest from reference TRBV18 and TRBJ1-2 gives the full variable domain: NAGVMQNPRHLVRRRGQEARLRCSPMKGHSHVYWYRQLPEEGLKFMVYLQKENIIDESGMPKERFSAEFPKEGPSILRIQQVVRGDSAAYFCASSAGQAYGYTFGSGTRLTVV.

This clonotype was recorded a few times. V is TRBV6-5 and J is TRBJ1-3; D is unclear. Germline loops: CDR1 MNHEY, CDR2 SVGAGI. CDR3 length: 15 residues. Trimming stripped 6 bases from V and 2 bases from J, with 14 bases between. The CDR3 DNA reads TGTGCCAGCAGCCGCCTGGTAGGGACTGGAAACACCATATATTTT. Its protein product is CASSRLVGTGNTIYF.

This clonotype was recorded many times. The gene calls are TRBV7-8 and TRBJ2-1, with 8 bases identical to TRBD2. This CDR3 has 14 residues. Germline loops: CDR1 SGHVS, CDR2 FQNEAQ. Germline trimming cut 1 base from V and 9 bases from J; bases unmatched to any gene: 5. In nucleotides, the CDR3 is TGTGCCAGCAGCTTAGAGAGCGGGAGCAGTGAGCAGTTCTTC. This gives the protein CASSLESGSSEQFF.

This clonotype was recorded at least ten times. The CDR3 region is CASAGRKALAGPGFEQFF. The CDR3 coding sequence is TGTGCCAGCGCTGGCCGGAAAGCACTAGCGGGACCAGGATTCGAGCAGTTCTTC. The V call is TRBV12-3 or TRBV12-4, the J call TRBJ2-1, with 10 bases that match TRBD2. The CDR3 runs to 18 residues. J gave up 10 bases and V 8 bases, and 23 bases lay outside the gene matches.

This clonotype was detected a few times. CDR3: CSVLTNSYEQYF. The CDR3 DNA reads as TGCAGCGTTTTAACTAATTCCTACGAGCAGTACTTC. The gene calls are TRBV29-1 and TRBJ2-7; D unresolved. The CDR3 loop spans 12 amino acids. Germline CDR1 reads SQVTM; CDR2 reads ANQGSEA. V was trimmed by 5 bases and J by 1 base, leaving 9 bases between them.

This clonotype was seen ten or more times. This chain uses TRBV29-1 with TRBJ2-7; the D gene is possibly TRBD1 (6 bases). Germline V lookup: CDR1 SQVTM, CDR2 ANQGSEA. Trimming cost V 5 bases and J 2 bases, with 13 bases left between them. The CDR3 is 13 amino acids. The CDR3: CSVTHGQTYEQYF. The CDR3 coding sequence is TGCAGCGTTACCCACGGACAGACCTACGAGCAGTACTTC.

The DNA for the CDR3 is TGCAGCGTTCGAGGGCAGCGGGACACCGGGGAGCTGTTTTTT. This gives the protein CSVRGQRDTGELFF. The rearrangement uses TRBV29-1 and TRBJ2-2, with D perhaps matching TRBD2 (6 bases). V was pared by 5 bases and J by 3 bases, with 13 bases between. Germline CDR1 SQVTM, CDR2 ANQGSEA. CDR3 size: 14 residues.

This clonotype was counted ten times or more. V and J are TRBV5-6 and TRBJ2-3, with 8 nucleotides matching TRBD1. The CDR3 runs 13 residues. Per the germline V gene, CDR1 is SGHDT and CDR2 is YYEEEE. V shed 4 bases and J 5 bases; nucleotides not matched to a gene: 3. The CDR3: CASSPDREDTQYF. In DNA, the CDR3 is TGTGCCAGCAGCCCGGACAGGGAAGATACGCAGTATTTT.

This clonotype occurred many times. The chain is built from TRBV6-5 and TRBJ2-7; 9 positions match TRBD2. Germline-derived CDR1 and CDR2 are MNHEY and SVGAGI. Trimming removed 0 bases from V and 1 base from J; junction bases left unmatched: 1. CDR3 length equals 15 residues. CDR3 region: CASSYSREGSYEQYF. The CDR3 nucleotides are TGTGCCAGCAGTTACTCGCGGGAGGGTTCCTACGAGCAGTACTTC.

This clonotype showed up many times. This chain links TRBV7-2 with TRBJ2-1, with 11 bases aligning to TRBD2. After removal of 5 bases from V and 9 bases from J, the junction contained 9 bases not matched to a gene. The CDR3 runs 15 residues. Germline values: CDR1 SGHTA, CDR2 FQGNSA. The CDR3, as DNA: TGTGCCAGCAGCCCTAGCGGGAGGTGGGGATCTGAGCAGTTCTTC. Amino acids: CASSPSGRWGSEQFF.

This clonotype has at least ten counts. The chain couples TRBV4-2 to TRBJ2-7; tentative D call: TRBD1 (5 bases). Trimming pared 0 bases from V and 2 bases from J, leaving 11 bases between. This CDR3 spans 15 amino acids. Germline V gene sequence: CDR1 LGHNA, CDR2 YNFKEQ. The CDR3 nucleotides read TGTGCCAGCAGCCAAGAGGGAAGCAGGGCCTACGAGCAGTACTTC. The encoded protein is CASSQEGSRAYEQYF.

This clonotype was seen more than once but under ten times. V is TRBV5-5 and J is TRBJ1-2, with 9 bases lining up with TRBD1. J was trimmed by 6 bases and V by 4 bases; bases with no gene match: 10. In germline, CDR1 is SGHKS, CDR2 YYEKEE (reference sequence). CDR3 size: 15 residues. The CDR3 loop is CASSLWDRDIDGYTF. The DNA for the CDR3 is TGTGCCAGCAGCCTTTGGGACAGGGATATCGATGGCTACACCTTC. Filled out from reference TRBV5-5 and TRBJ1-2, the complete variable domain reads DAGVTQSPTHLIKTRGQQVTLRCSPISGHKSVSWYQQVLGQGPQFIFQYYEKEERGRGNFPDRFSARQFPNYSSELNVNALLLGDSALYLCASSLWDRDIDGYTFGSGTRLTVV.

This clonotype has ten or more counts. The chain recombines TRBV30 with TRBJ1-1; 10 bases map to TRBD1. The trim removed 3 bases at V and 1 base at J, leaving 5 bases unmatched. There are 15 residues in the CDR3. Per germline, CDR1 GTSNPN and CDR2 SVGIG (reference sequence). The CDR3 DNA sequence: TGTGCCTGGAGGACAGGGGGCTTGTCGAACACTGAAGCTTTCTTT. Its protein is CAWRTGGLSNTEAFF.

The chain carries TRBV20-1 and TRBJ2-5, with 8 bases aligning to TRBD2. This CDR3 region has 15 residues. Looked up from germline, CDR1 is DFQATT and CDR2 is SNEGSKA (reference sequence). V was pared by 1 base and J by 3 bases, with 7 bases of the junction left unmatched. The CDR3 DNA is TGCAGTGCTAGAGCACCAAAAGCGGGGGAAGAGACCCAGTACTTC. Its protein is CSARAPKAGEETQYF.